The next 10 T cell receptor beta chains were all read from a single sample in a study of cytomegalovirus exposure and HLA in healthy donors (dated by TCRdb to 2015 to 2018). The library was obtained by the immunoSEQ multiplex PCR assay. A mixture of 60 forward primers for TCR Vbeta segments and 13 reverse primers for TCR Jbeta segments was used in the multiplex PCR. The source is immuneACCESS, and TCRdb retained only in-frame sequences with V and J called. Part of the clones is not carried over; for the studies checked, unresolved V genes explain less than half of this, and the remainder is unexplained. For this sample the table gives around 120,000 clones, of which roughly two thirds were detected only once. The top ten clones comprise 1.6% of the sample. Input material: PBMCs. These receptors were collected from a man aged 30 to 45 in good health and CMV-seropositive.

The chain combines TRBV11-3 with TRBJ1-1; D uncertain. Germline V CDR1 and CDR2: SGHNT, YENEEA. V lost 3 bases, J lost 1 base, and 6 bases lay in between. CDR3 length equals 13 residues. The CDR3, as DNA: TGTGCCAGCAGCTTTGGGAGGAACACTGAAGCTTTCTTT. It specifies CASSFGRNTEAFF.

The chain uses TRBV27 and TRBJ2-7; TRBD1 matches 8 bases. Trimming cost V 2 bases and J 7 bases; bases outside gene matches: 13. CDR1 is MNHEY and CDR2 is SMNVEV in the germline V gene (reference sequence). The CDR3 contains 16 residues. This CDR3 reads CASSLMPGTGPWEQYF. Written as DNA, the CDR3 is TGTGCCAGCAGTTTAATGCCGGGGACAGGCCCCTGGGAGCAGTACTTC.

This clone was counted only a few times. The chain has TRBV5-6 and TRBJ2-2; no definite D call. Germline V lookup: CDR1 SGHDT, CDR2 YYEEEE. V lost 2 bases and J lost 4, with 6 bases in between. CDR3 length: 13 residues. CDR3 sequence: CASSFTGTGELFF. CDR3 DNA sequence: TGTGCCAGCAGCTTTACGGGCACCGGGGAGCTGTTTTTT.

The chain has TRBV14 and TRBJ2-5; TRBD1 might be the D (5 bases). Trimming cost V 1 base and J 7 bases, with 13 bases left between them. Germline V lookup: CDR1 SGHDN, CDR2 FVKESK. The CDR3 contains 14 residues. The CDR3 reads CASSQGVQRGTQYF. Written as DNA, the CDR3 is TGTGCCAGCAGCCAAGGCGTCCAAAGGGGGACCCAGTACTTC.

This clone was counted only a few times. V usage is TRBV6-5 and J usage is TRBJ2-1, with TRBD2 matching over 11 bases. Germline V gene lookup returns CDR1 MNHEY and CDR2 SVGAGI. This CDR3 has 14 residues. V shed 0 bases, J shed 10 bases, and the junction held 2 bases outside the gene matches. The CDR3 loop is CASSYSTSGTEQFF. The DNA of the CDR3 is TGTGCCAGCAGTTACTCGACTAGCGGGACCGAGCAGTTCTTC.

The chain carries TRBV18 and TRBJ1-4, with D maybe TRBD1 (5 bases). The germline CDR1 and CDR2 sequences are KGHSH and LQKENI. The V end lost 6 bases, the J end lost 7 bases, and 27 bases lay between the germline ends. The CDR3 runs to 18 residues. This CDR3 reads CASSPTSPVGRVAEKLFF. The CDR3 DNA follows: TGTGCCAGCTCTCCAACCTCCCCTGTGGGCAGGGTTGCTGAAAAACTGTTTTTT.

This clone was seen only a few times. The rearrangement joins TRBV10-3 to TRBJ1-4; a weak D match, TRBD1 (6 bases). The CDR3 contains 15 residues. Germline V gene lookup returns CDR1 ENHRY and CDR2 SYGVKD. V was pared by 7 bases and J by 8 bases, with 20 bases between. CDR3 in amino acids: CAITNFRDTQEKLFF. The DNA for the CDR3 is TGTGCCATCACCAATTTCCGGGACACTCAAGAAAAACTGTTTTTT.

The CDR3, as DNA: TGTGCCAGCAGCGTCGACAGGGGCAATGAAAAACTGTTTTTT. Its protein is CASSVDRGNEKLFF. The V gene is TRBV9, the J gene TRBJ1-4; 8 bases match TRBD1. The germline gives CDR1 SGDLS, CDR2 YYNGEE. V shed 2 bases, J shed 5 bases, and the junction held 2 bases outside the gene matches. This CDR3 is 14 amino acids long.

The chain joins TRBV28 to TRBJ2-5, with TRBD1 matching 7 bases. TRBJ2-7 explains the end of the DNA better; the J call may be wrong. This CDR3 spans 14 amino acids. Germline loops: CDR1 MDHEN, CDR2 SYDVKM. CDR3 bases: TGTGCCAGCAGTTTAGCCGGGACAGCCTACGAGCAGTACTTC. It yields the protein CASSLAGTAYEQYF.

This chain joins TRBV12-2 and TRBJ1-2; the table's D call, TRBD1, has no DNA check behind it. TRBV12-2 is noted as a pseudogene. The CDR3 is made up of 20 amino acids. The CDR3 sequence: CASRLDGEQGALRLTGGYTF. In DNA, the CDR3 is TGTGCAAGTCGCTTGGATGGGGAACAGGGGGCCCTCCGTCTAACTGGTGGCTACACCTTC.